This T cell receptor beta chain was captured in a study of T cell responses to AZD1222 COVID-19 vaccine (TCRdb year 2021). Regarding the complete study: A total of just over 230 trial participants underwent TCR sequencing, of whom 207 received two doses of AZD1222 and some 25 received two doses of the MenACWY control vaccine. Enrollment into the trials was organized by age into subgroups of 18-55, 56-69 and 70-plus years, and those subgroups contained around 150, 28 and 57 TCR-sequenced participants, respectively. Results the study describes overall, beyond this receptor: Conclusions about previously exposed vaccinees are limited because only six or seven AZD1222 recipients were SARS-CoV-2 seropositive at baseline. Most participants were white British and females outnumbered males, and the authors suggested that clonal diversity may have been underestimated. After two AZD1222 doses, spike-specific TCR breadth and depth were significantly higher than at day 0 and than in MenACWY recipients. The 56-69-year group was small, and its depth increase did not reach significance, likely because of low power. The whole spike protein was spanned by vaccine-associated CD4 TCRs, and dominant responses were seen in regions 160-218 and 743-854. Epitopes outside the regions mutated in the B.1.351 and B.1.1.7 variants were reportedly recognized by nearly half of the unique spike-specific TCRs. No day 14 peak-response samples were available, so repertoires were characterized only after the peak T cell response.

The time point label, as the study defines it: about 28 days (+/-7) after the second vaccine dose. Because spike-specific TCR depth and breadth did not differ between the two schedules, AZD1222 recipients who got a second dose at roughly 4 weeks were pooled with those who got a second dose at roughly 12 weeks. Samples from vaccinated people were obtained from the UK trials COV001 and COV002, which included a single-blind randomized controlled phase 2/3 trial of AZD1222 (ChAdOx1 nCoV-19) in healthy adults. Trial participant PBMC samples were collected at day 0 and day 28 after the second dose for TCRbeta chain sequencing. From its cysteine to its phenylalanine, the CDR3 spans 13 amino acids. CDR3 DNA is the only sequence kept; it has 39 bases, read in frame from the first base. The CDR3 regions of human TCRbeta chains were analyzed by immunosequencing. As for the original processing: TCRs in the repertoires were matched against a reference library of SARS-CoV-2-specific TCRs that had been generated with the MIRA antigen-specificity platform. Breadth was defined as the fraction of unique TCRs that were SARS-CoV-2-associated. Depth was defined as the fraction of total T cells that were SARS-CoV-2-associated. Each spike-specific TCR was assigned to its reactive spike region and to a CD4 or CD8 class using the MIRA data. Log10-transformed breadth and depth values were compared by one-way ANOVA with Sidak's multiple comparisons tests. TCRdb obtained this table from immuneACCESS and retained in-frame rearrangements with V and J assigned. These tables miss some clones; where compared with another copy, unresolved V genes account for less than half of the shortfall, and the remainder is unexplained. The V and J calls and the clone size are those of that table, but D and trimming were determined from the DNA. The sample table contains about 150,000 clones; only one count was recorded for 86% of them. About 5.4% of the sample belongs to the ten largest clones.

Concerning this clone: Its antigen is unknown. Base qualities are not provided; no much larger clone lies one nucleotide away.

Sequences were derived from peripheral blood, sampled 28 days after the second AZD1222 dose. The rearrangement combines TRBV21-1 with TRBJ2-2; the D call TRBD1 from the table was never checked on the DNA. TRBV21-1 constitutes a pseudogene. The clonotype was recovered from an adult who received the AZD1222 COVID-19 vaccine. The CDR3 in this case is CAVRRGLTEELFF. The DNA is as follows: TGTGCAGTCAGAAGGGGGCTGACGGAGGAGCTGTTTTTT.